One sample yielded the 6 T cell receptor beta chains listed below, sequenced in a study of T cell responses to AZD1222 COVID-19 vaccine. Libraries were prepared by immunoSEQ multiplex PCR; TCRdb keeps only in-frame clonotypes and omits some of them. The data hold about 46,000 clones, with approximately 90% observed a single time. Sequencing was performed on peripheral blood, taken 28 days after the second AZD1222 dose. These receptor sequences come from an adult who received the AZD1222 COVID-19 vaccine.

The chain uses TRBV5-1 and TRBJ1-4; tentatively, D is TRBD1 (5 bases). Trimming removed 0 bases from V and 8 bases from J, with 14 bases in between. The CDR3 spans 15 residues. The germline CDR1 and CDR2 sequences are SGHRS and YFSETQ. CDR3 DNA: TGCGCCAGCAGCTTGGCAGGGCTAAGGGGCGAAAAACTGTTTTTT. Its protein is CASSLAGLRGEKLFF.

The chain combines TRBV13 with TRBJ2-2; unclear D gene. The CDR3 spans 20 residues. The V end was cut by 1 base, the J end by 4 bases, with 25 bases between. Germline V CDR1 and CDR2: PRHDT, FYEKMQ (reference sequence). The CDR3 is CASSLVDNFRIAVSTGELFF. CDR3 sequence (DNA): TGTGCCAGCAGCTTAGTGGATAACTTTCGGATAGCCGTTTCCACCGGGGAGCTGTTTTTT.

The chain has TRBV19 and TRBJ1-1; TRBD1 aligns across 9 bases. The CDR3 runs to 16 residues. The J segment lost 0 bases and the V segment lost 7 bases, leaving 9 bases of the junction unmatched. Germline V gene data show CDR1 as LNHDA and CDR2 as SQIVND (reference sequence). DNA of the CDR3: TGTGCCAGTACCATGGGACAGGGCGGGGTGAACACTGAAGCTTTCTTT. Its protein is CASTMGQGGVNTEAFF.

This chain links TRBV6-5 with TRBJ2-5; D possibly matches TRBD1 or TRBD2 (6 bases each). Germline values: CDR1 MNHEY, CDR2 SVGAGI. The CDR3 extends over 14 amino acids. The V and J ends lost 8 bases and 4 bases respectively, with 17 bases between them. CDR3 DNA sequence: TGTGCCAGCGTGGGGGGCGCGGGTCGAGAGACCCAGTACTTC. Translated: CASVGGAGRETQYF.

On this clone itself: The junction departs from the called germline gene at one end, perhaps through a read error. In nucleotides, the CDR3 is TGTGCCAGAAGTGCGAGGGCTAGCAATCAGCCCCAGCATTTT. This sequence encodes CARSARASNQPQHF. The chain couples TRBV2 to TRBJ1-5, with D hard to call. The germline V gene has CDR1 SNHLY and CDR2 FYNNEI. This CDR3 comprises 14 residues.

This sequence joins TRBV28 and TRBJ2-7, with TRBD1 as a possible D gene (6 bases). The length of the CDR3 is 14 residues. The germline V gene has CDR1 MDHEN and CDR2 SYDVKM. The germline V and J ends were trimmed by 6 bases and 0 bases, with 12 bases remaining between them. The CDR3 reads CASSRTAHSYEQYF. The DNA for the CDR3 is TGTGCCAGCAGCCGGACAGCTCACTCCTACGAGCAGTACTTC.